This TCR beta chain was identified in a study of T-cell reconstitution after alpha-beta-depleted transplantation in children. Study outcomes and limitations: After transplant, high TCRbeta diversity at day 60 in some patients arose from surviving recipient T cells and thymic progenitors. Several hundred expanded graft clones reportedly were the source of alpha-beta T cells about two months after transplant. A year had passed since transplant, and T-cell counts and diversity by then came mostly from newly produced T cells.

This clonotype was observed at least ten times. The target antigen is unknown. Molecular barcoding with unique molecular identifiers was used for the TCRbeta library. A single record per CDR3 protein comes from TCRdb applying MiXCR to the PCR reads. The sample lists some 200,000 distinct CDR3 sequences, approximately 11% occurring once. The V end lost 3 bases, the J end lost 4 bases, and 10 bases lay between the germline ends. Germline loops: CDR1 SEHNR, CDR2 FQNEAQ (reference sequence). The CDR3 covers 13 residues. The rearrangement uses TRBV7-9 and TRBJ2-7, with D perhaps matching TRBD2 (6 bases). This sequence originates from a child under two years old with acute myeloid leukemia, due to receive a stem cell transplant. The sequenced sample was PBMCs, obtained before TCRalphabeta/CD19-depleted stem cell transplant. The CDR3 DNA is TGTGCCAGCAGCTTGGCGGGGAGATACGAGCAGTACTTC. The encoded protein is CASSLAGRYEQYF. Looking up the rest from reference TRBV7-9 and TRBJ2-7 gives the full variable domain: DTGVSQNPRHKITKRGQNVTFRCDPISEHNRLYWYRQTLGQGPEFLTYFQNEAQLEKSRLLSDRFSAERPKGSFSTLEIQRTEQGDSAMYLCASSLAGRYEQYFGPGTRLTVT.